The T cell receptor (beta chain) described here comes from a study of blood T cell repertoires in COVID-19. Germline CDR1 and CDR2: LGHNA and YNFKEQ. Trimming took off 0 bases at V and 5 bases at J, with 13 bases between the two ends. The CDR3 contains 15 residues. Profiling relied on immunoSEQ multiplex PCR, and the TCRdb table lists in-frame clones only, not all of them. Of roughly 410,000 clones listed, over 75% are singletons. Source material: peripheral blood. This chain uses TRBV4-2 with TRBJ1-1; D is possibly TRBD1 (5 bases). The TCR originated in a woman aged 40 to 49 with COVID-19, enrolled during active disease. CDR3 region: CASSQDNGGGTEAFF. For the CDR3, the DNA is TGTGCCAGCAGCCAAGATAACGGGGGGGGGACTGAAGCTTTCTTT.